Presented here are 29 T cell receptor beta chains from one specimen sequenced in a study of T cell responses to AZD1222 COVID-19 vaccine (TCRdb year 2021). Library construction relied on the immunoSEQ multiplex PCR assay. The clones in this table, taken by TCRdb from immuneACCESS, are in-frame only. Not every clone is retained; where verified, under half of the shortfall comes from an unresolved V gene, and the cause of the rest is unknown. The sample table contains some 58,000 clones; only one count was recorded for around 80% of them. Around 5% of the sample comes from the top ten. Sample time point, as interpreted from the label and publication: about 28 days (+/-7) after the second vaccine dose. This specimen consisted of peripheral blood, obtained 28 days after the second AZD1222 dose. Every receptor here comes from an adult who received the AZD1222 COVID-19 vaccine.

The rearrangement links TRBV6-2 or TRBV6-3 to TRBJ2-5; D possibly corresponds to TRBD1 (5 bases). This CDR3 region has 13 residues. Deletions cut 1 base from V and 3 bases from J, with 6 bases between. Germline assignment: CDR1 MNHEY and CDR2 SVGEGT. The CDR3 is CASSYLGEETQYF. In nucleotides, the CDR3 is TGTGCCAGCAGTTACTTAGGGGAAGAGACCCAGTACTTC.

V usage is TRBV10-2 and J usage is TRBJ1-2; 9 bases are a match to TRBD1. V trimming: 10 bases; J trimming: 8 bases; junction bases outside the gene matches: 11. Germline-derived CDR1 and CDR2 are WSHSY and SAAADI. The CDR3 has 13 amino acids. This CDR3 reads CATGQGPIYGYTF. DNA for the CDR3: TGCGCCACCGGACAGGGGCCCATCTACGGCTACACCTTC.

This chain links TRBV14 with TRBJ1-2; D unclear. Germline CDR1 is SGHDN and CDR2 is FVKESK. The V end lost 1 base, the J end lost 2 bases, and 11 bases lay between the germline ends. CDR3 length equals 15 residues. CDR3 sequence reads: CASSQVPGWNYGYTF. The CDR3 DNA is TGTGCCAGCAGCCAAGTCCCGGGCTGGAACTATGGCTACACCTTC.

The chain carries TRBV28 and TRBJ2-1; 13 bases align to TRBD2. CDR1 is MDHEN and CDR2 is SYDVKM in the germline V gene. V dropped 10 bases and J dropped 5; count of bases not matched to a gene: 5. This CDR3 spans 14 amino acids. Here the CDR3 reads CAIGTSGVDNEQFF. In DNA form, the CDR3 reads TGTGCCATTGGGACTAGCGGGGTGGACAATGAGCAGTTCTTC.

CDR3 in DNA: TGCGCCAGCACTCTAGCGGGGATGAGCACAGATACGCAGTATTTT. Translated: CASTLAGMSTDTQYF. The gene calls are TRBV10-2 and TRBJ2-3, with TRBD2 matching 9 bases. The germline V gene has CDR1 WSHSY and CDR2 SAAADI. With V trimmed by 7 bases and J by 0 bases, 5 bases remained unmatched. CDR3 length equals 15 residues.

The chain has TRBV6-5 and TRBJ2-7; 11 bases map to TRBD1. Per germline, CDR1 MNHEY and CDR2 SVGAGI. The CDR3 runs to 15 residues. Trimming removed 2 bases from V and 2 bases from J; junction bases left unmatched: 2. DNA of the CDR3: TGTGCCAGCAGTTACGGGACAGGGGGTGCCTACGAGCAGTACTTC. It yields the protein CASSYGTGGAYEQYF.

This clone has more than one count but fewer than ten. This chain uses TRBV4-1 with TRBJ2-3; TRBD2 agrees at 10 bases. CDR3 size: 18 residues. The ends lost 0 bases at V and 0 bases at J; junction bases unmatched: 6. The germline gives CDR1 MGHRA, CDR2 YSYEKL. The CDR3 protein is CASSQDSTSGLSTDTQYF. The CDR3 DNA reads TGCGCCAGCAGCCAAGATTCGACTAGCGGGTTGAGCACAGATACGCAGTATTTT.

This chain connects TRBV11-3 to TRBJ2-5; a possible D gene is TRBD1 (5 bases). Germline V gene sequence: CDR1 SGHNT, CDR2 YENEEA. The germline V and J ends were trimmed by 5 bases and 1 base, with 14 bases remaining between them. This CDR3 is 15 amino acids long. The CDR3 here is CASSPPRRGQETQYF. The CDR3 coding sequence is TGTGCCAGCAGCCCACCCCGAAGGGGCCAAGAGACCCAGTACTTC. The entire variable domain, with the rest obtained from reference TRBV11-3 and TRBJ2-5, is as follows: EAGVVQSPRYKIIEKKQPVAFWCNPISGHNTLYWYLQNLGQGPELLIRYENEEAVDDSQLPKDRFSAERLKGVDSTLKIQPAELGDSAVYLCASSPPRRGQETQYFGPGTRLLVL.

This chain links TRBV15 with TRBJ1-6, with D hard to call. Germline values: CDR1 LNHNV, CDR2 YYDKDF (reference sequence). The CDR3 totals 16 residues. Trimming removed 0 bases at V and 0 bases at J, with 6 bases between. The CDR3 region is CATSREQSSYNSPLHF. DNA for the CDR3: TGTGCCACCAGCAGAGAACAGAGCTCCTATAATTCACCCCTCCACTTT.

This clone was detected once. This sequence joins TRBV7-2 and TRBJ2-1; 8 bases are a match to TRBD2. Per the germline V gene, CDR1 is SGHTA and CDR2 is FQGNSA. CDR3 length: 16 amino acids. J lost 7 bases, V lost 4 bases, and 12 bases had no gene match. CDR3 amino acids: CASSSQSAGVGNEQFF. In DNA, the CDR3 is TGTGCCAGCAGCTCCCAGTCAGCGGGAGTGGGGAATGAGCAGTTCTTC.

This clone appeared a few times. This rearrangement joins TRBV19 to TRBJ1-1; 11 bases fit TRBD1. Trimming cost V 8 bases and J 3 bases; bases outside gene matches: 8. Germline loops: CDR1 LNHDA, CDR2 SQIVND (reference sequence). The CDR3 spans 15 residues. The CDR3 sequence: CASSDRGLSDTEAFF. The CDR3 nucleotides read TGTGCCAGTTCGGACAGGGGGCTGTCGGACACTGAAGCTTTCTTT. The complete variable domain, with remaining parts taken from reference TRBV19 and TRBJ1-1, reads DGGITQSPKYLFRKEGQNVTLSCEQNLNHDAMYWYRQDPGQGLRLIYYSQIVNDFQKGDIAEGYSVSREKKESFPLTVTSAQKNPTAFYLCASSDRGLSDTEAFFGQGTRLTVV.

This rearrangement joins TRBV4-2 to TRBJ1-1, with a weak D call TRBD1 (5 bases). This CDR3 contains 15 residues. The germline gives CDR1 LGHNA, CDR2 YNFKEQ. The germline V and J ends were trimmed by 0 bases and 1 base, with 9 bases remaining between them. CDR3 residues: CASSQDAGTNTEAFF. The CDR3 nucleotides are TGTGCCAGCAGCCAAGATGCAGGGACGAACACTGAAGCTTTCTTT.

The rearrangement uses TRBV5-1 and TRBJ1-4; 9 bases fit TRBD1. With V trimmed by 3 bases and J by 5 bases, 2 bases remained unmatched. The CDR3 totals 14 residues. CDR1 and CDR2 (germline): SGHRS, YFSETQ. CDR3 DNA: TGCGCCAGCAGCTCCGGGACAGGGAATGAAAAACTGTTTTTT. Amino acid sequence: CASSSGTGNEKLFF.

The chain links TRBV27 to TRBJ2-6, with D hard to call. Germline CDR1 and CDR2: MNHEY and SMNVEV (reference sequence). CDR3 size: 16 residues. V shed 0 bases and J shed 2 bases, with 8 bases lying between them. CDR3 nucleotides: TGTGCCAGCAGTTTATCGTGGGTTCCTGGGGCCAACGTCCTGACTTTC. Translated: CASSLSWVPGANVLTF.

This chain uses TRBV9 with TRBJ2-1; D is undetermined. Trimming shortened V by 2 bases and J by 9 bases, and 15 bases separated the two germline ends. The germline V gene has CDR1 SGDLS and CDR2 YYNGEE. The CDR3 extends over 14 amino acids. The CDR3 sequence is CASSVSLGTSEQFF. The CDR3 DNA sequence: TGTGCCAGCAGCGTGAGTTTGGGTACGAGTGAGCAGTTCTTC. The full variable domain, its missing parts supplied by reference TRBV9 and TRBJ2-1, is DSGVTQTPKHLITATGQRVTLRCSPRSGDLSVYWYQQSLDQGLQFLIQYYNGEERAKGNILERFSAQQFPDLHSELNLSSLELGDSALYFCASSVSLGTSEQFFGPGTRLTVL.

The J gene is TRBJ2-2, the V gene TRBV7-2, with TRBD1 matching over 9 bases. Losses at the gene ends were 1 base for V and 7 bases for J; bases not matched to a gene: 7. Germline V CDR1 and CDR2: SGHTA, FQGNSA. The CDR3 spans 16 residues. The CDR3 is CASSLVGTGSYGELFF. The CDR3 bases are TGTGCCAGCAGCTTAGTAGGGACAGGGTCTTACGGGGAGCTGTTTTTT.

CDR3 sequence: CASSLTPPGQGQQPQHF. The CDR3 DNA sequence: TGTGCCAGCAGCTTAACCCCGCCAGGGCAGGGGCAACAGCCCCAGCATTTT. V is TRBV7-2 and J is TRBJ1-5, with D perhaps matching TRBD1 (6 bases). Germline V gives CDR1 SGHTA, CDR2 FQGNSA. The CDR3 loop spans 17 amino acids. V lost 2 bases and J lost 7, with 21 bases in between.

This clone was counted a single time. This chain joins TRBV19 and TRBJ1-5; TRBD1 agrees at 11 bases. The CDR3 has 20 residues. The germline V gene has CDR1 LNHDA and CDR2 SQIVND (reference sequence). Losses at the gene ends were 0 bases for V and 2 bases for J; bases not matched to a gene: 12. CDR3 residues: CASSIEGPGTGGRGNQPQHF. CDR3 nucleotides: TGTGCCAGTAGTATAGAGGGTCCCGGGACAGGGGGAAGGGGCAATCAGCCCCAGCATTTT.

The chain links TRBV16 to TRBJ1-5, with TRBD1 as a possible D gene (5 bases). Trimming removed 7 bases at V and 4 bases at J, with 14 bases between. Germline loops: CDR1 KGHSY, CDR2 FQNENV. The CDR3 consists of 14 residues. CDR3 coding DNA: TGTGCCAGCACCGTAGGGGTTTTGAATCAGCCCCAGCATTTT. Amino acid sequence: CASTVGVLNQPQHF.

With respect to this clone: At the DNA level, this CDR3 is encoded by other sequences in the same sample as well. The chain uses TRBV18 and TRBJ1-1; D is undetermined. The CDR3 has 13 residues. Per germline, CDR1 KGHSH and CDR2 LQKENI. Trimming cost V 2 bases and J 0 bases, with 4 bases left between them. CDR3 in amino acids: CASSPEMNTEAFF. DNA for the CDR3: TGTGCCAGCTCACCAGAAATGAACACTGAAGCTTTCTTT.

CDR3 protein: CASSLLAGSEQFF. CDR3 coding DNA: TGTGCCAGCAGCCTCCTAGCGGGAAGTGAGCAGTTCTTC. The V and J genes are TRBV28 and TRBJ2-1, with 9 nucleotides matching TRBD2. CDR1 and CDR2 from the germline V gene are MDHEN and SYDVKM. CDR3 length equals 13 residues. The J segment lost 9 bases and the V segment lost 6 bases, leaving 6 bases of the junction unmatched.

The chain couples TRBV25-1 to TRBJ1-6; tentative D call: TRBD1 (6 bases). The CDR3 is 18 residues long. CDR1 is MGHDK, CDR2 SYGVNS, per germline. Trimming left V 5 bases short and J 6 bases short, with 23 bases between. CDR3 sequence (DNA): TGTGCCAGCAGTCCGCCAGGGGAGGGAAGATATTTTAATTCACCCCTCCACTTT. Its translation is CASSPPGEGRYFNSPLHF.

The chain carries TRBV5-6 and TRBJ1-2; D is unresolved. CDR1 is SGHDT, CDR2 YYEEEE, per germline. V was trimmed by 4 bases and J by 0 bases, leaving 13 bases between them. The CDR3 loop spans 15 amino acids. CDR3 coding DNA: TGTGCCAGCAGCGTGGGTGGCAGCCCTAACTATGGCTACACCTTC. Protein sequence: CASSVGGSPNYGYTF.

The chain joins TRBV18 to TRBJ2-5, with TRBD1 identical over 9 bases. V dropped 6 bases and J dropped 0; count of bases not matched to a gene: 2. CDR1 KGHSH and CDR2 LQKENI come from the germline V gene. There are 14 residues in the CDR3. DNA of the CDR3: TGTGCCAGCTCCGGGACAGGGAACCAAGAGACCCAGTACTTC. Its protein product is CASSGTGNQETQYF.

This rearrangement joins TRBV27 to TRBJ1-6, with D maybe TRBD1 (5 bases). V was pared by 5 bases and J by 6 bases, with 14 bases between. CDR1 and CDR2 (germline): MNHEY, SMNVEV (reference sequence). The CDR3 loop spans 15 amino acids. The CDR3: CASSPRVGSNSPLHF. Here the CDR3 DNA reads TGTGCCAGCAGTCCCAGGGTGGGCAGTAATTCACCCCTCCACTTT.

The rearrangement links TRBV30 to TRBJ1-2; 9 nucleotides line up with TRBD1. Germline V lookup: CDR1 GTSNPN, CDR2 SVGIG (reference sequence). The CDR3 is made up of 18 amino acids. V shed 3 bases and J 0 bases; nucleotides not matched to a gene: 14. The CDR3 DNA follows: TGTGCCTGGAGCTCTCCTGGGACAGGGAGGAAGTCTAACTATGGCTACACCTTC. Protein sequence: CAWSSPGTGRKSNYGYTF.

The CDR3: CATQPVASYNEQFF. CDR3 in DNA: TGTGCCACCCAGCCCGTAGCCTCCTACAATGAGCAGTTCTTC. The V gene is TRBV19, the J gene TRBJ2-1; no reliable D call. Germline V gene data show CDR1 as LNHDA and CDR2 as SQIVND (reference sequence). This CDR3 region has 14 residues. The V gene lost 10 bases and the J gene lost 0 bases, with 13 bases spanning the gap.

The chain links TRBV28 to TRBJ1-5, with 10 bases that match TRBD1. V shed 6 bases and J 6 bases; nucleotides not matched to a gene: 8. The CDR3 has 15 amino acids. Germline V lookup: CDR1 MDHEN, CDR2 SYDVKM. CDR3 amino acids: CASRPGTGDSQPQHF. DNA of the CDR3: TGTGCCAGCAGACCCGGGACAGGGGATAGTCAGCCCCAGCATTTT.

The V and J genes are TRBV18 and TRBJ2-2, with D perhaps matching TRBD2 (5 bases). CDR1 is KGHSH and CDR2 is LQKENI in the germline V gene. V shed 0 bases and J shed 7 bases, with 12 bases lying between them. This CDR3 spans 15 amino acids. The CDR3 DNA sequence: TGTGCCAGCTCACCACCGAGCCGAGGAGGCGGGGAGCTGTTTTTT. Translated, it gives CASSPPSRGGGELFF.